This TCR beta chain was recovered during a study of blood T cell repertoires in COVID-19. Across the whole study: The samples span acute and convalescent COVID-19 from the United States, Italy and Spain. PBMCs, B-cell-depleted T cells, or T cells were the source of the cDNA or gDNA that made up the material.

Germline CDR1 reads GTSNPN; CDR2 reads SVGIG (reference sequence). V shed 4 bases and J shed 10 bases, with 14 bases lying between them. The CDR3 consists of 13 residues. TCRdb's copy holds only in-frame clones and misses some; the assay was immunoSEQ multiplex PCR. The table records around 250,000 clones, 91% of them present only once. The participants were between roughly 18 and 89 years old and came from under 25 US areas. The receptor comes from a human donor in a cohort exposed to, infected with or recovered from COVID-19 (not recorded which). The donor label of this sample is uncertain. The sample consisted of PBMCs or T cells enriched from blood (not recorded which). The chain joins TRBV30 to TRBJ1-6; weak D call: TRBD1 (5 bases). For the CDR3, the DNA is TGTGCCTGGACCGGGCAGGGAGGATCACCCCTCCACTTT. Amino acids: CAWTGQGGSPLHF.